The source of this T cell receptor (beta chain) is a study of post-analysis software for immune sequencing data. Background on the study: Multiple sclerosis in the patients followed relapsing-remitting, secondary progressive and progressive-relapsing courses. Regarding the study as a whole: Patients showed TRBV5-6, TRBV5-1 and TRBV20-1 among about five TRBV segments more frequent than in controls. Comparison with controls showed significantly lower normalized Chao1 diversity in multiple sclerosis patients. Samples sharing a preparation batch grouped tightly together when assessed by F measure.

This clonotype appeared a few times. Antigen unknown. The CDR3 totals 12 residues. V lost 6 bases and J 6 bases, leaving 11 bases between the germline ends. Sequencing libraries made from TCR beta cDNA carried unique molecular identifiers. With about 0.95 to 11 million T cells as the source, hundreds of thousands of cDNA molecules resulted. TCRdb used MiXCR to reprocess the PCR reads, holding one entry per CDR3 protein. The sample records approximately 730,000 distinct CDR3 sequences, around 45% being singletons. The receptor comes from a girl aged 10-17 years with multiple sclerosis. V is TRBV12-3 or TRBV12-4 and J is TRBJ1-2; D gene uncertain. Specimen: blood. CDR3 amino acids: CASSPSGDGYTF. The CDR3 DNA is TGTGCCAGCAGCCCGAGTGGGGATGGCTACACCTTC.